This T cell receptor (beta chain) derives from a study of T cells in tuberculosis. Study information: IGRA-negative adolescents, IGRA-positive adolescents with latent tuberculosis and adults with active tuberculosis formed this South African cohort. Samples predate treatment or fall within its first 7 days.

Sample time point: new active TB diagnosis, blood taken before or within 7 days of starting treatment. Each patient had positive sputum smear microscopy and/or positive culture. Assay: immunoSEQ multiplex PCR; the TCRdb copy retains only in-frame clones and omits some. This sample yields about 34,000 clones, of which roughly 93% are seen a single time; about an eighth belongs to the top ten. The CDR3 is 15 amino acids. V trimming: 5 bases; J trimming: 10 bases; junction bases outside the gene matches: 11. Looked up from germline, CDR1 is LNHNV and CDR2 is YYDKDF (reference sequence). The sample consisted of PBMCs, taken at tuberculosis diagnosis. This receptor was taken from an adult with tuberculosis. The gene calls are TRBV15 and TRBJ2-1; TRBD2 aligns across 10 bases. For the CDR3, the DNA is TGTGCCACCAGCGTGATCCAGCGGGAGGGGAAGGAGCAGTTCTTC. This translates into CATSVIQREGKEQFF.